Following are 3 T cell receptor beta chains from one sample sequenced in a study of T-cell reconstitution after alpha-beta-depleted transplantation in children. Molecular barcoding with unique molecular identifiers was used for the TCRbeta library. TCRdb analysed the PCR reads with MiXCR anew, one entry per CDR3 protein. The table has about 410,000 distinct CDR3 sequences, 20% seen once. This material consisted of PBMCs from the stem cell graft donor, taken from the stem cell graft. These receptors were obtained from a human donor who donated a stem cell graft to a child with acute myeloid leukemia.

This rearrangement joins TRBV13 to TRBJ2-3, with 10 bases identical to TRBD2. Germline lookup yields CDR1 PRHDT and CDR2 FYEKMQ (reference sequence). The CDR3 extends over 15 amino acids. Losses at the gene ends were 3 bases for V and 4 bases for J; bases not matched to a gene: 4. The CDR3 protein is CASSFEREGADTQYF. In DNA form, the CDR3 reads TGTGCCAGCAGCTTCGAGCGGGAGGGCGCAGATACGCAGTATTTT.

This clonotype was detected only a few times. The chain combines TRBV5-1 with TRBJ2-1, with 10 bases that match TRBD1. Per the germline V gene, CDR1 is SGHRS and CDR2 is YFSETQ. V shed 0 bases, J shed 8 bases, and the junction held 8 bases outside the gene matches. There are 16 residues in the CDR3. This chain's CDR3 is CASSLASRDRGDEQFF. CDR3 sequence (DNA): TGCGCCAGCAGCTTGGCGTCCCGGGACAGGGGCGATGAGCAGTTCTTC.

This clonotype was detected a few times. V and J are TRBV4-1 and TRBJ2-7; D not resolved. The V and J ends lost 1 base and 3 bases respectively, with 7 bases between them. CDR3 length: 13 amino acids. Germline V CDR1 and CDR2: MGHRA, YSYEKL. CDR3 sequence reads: CASSQGFFYEQYF. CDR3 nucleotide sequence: TGCGCCAGCAGCCAAGGGTTTTTCTACGAGCAGTACTTC.